The 31 T cell receptor beta chains in this list originate from one sample, sequenced in a study of cytomegalovirus exposure and HLA in healthy donors. Researchers ran the PCR with 60 Vbeta and 13 Jbeta primers. The protocol was immunoSEQ multiplex PCR, while the TCRdb copy is restricted to in-frame clones and leaves out a portion. The table has 190,000 or so clones, 80% seen once; the top ten hold about 0.63%. Sequences were obtained from PBMCs. These TCRs come from a boy between 10 and 17 years old in good health and CMV-seronegative.

This clone was observed once. The chain couples TRBV6-5 to TRBJ1-1; D perhaps matches TRBD1 (5 bases). Germline V CDR1 and CDR2: MNHEY, SVGAGI. There are 13 residues in the CDR3. The germline V and J ends were trimmed by 5 bases and 4 bases, with 11 bases remaining between them. The CDR3 nucleotides read TGTGCCAGCAGTCCAGGGAGGGGCACTGAAGCTTTCTTT. This translates into CASSPGRGTEAFF.

The chain uses TRBV10-3 and TRBJ2-1; 9 bases map to TRBD2. This CDR3 spans 12 amino acids. Per the germline V gene, CDR1 is ENHRY and CDR2 is SYGVKD. The ends lost 5 bases at V and 11 bases at J; junction bases unmatched: 4. The CDR3: CAISSGGTQQFF. As DNA, the CDR3 is TGTGCCATCAGTAGCGGGGGGACCCAGCAGTTCTTC.

The chain combines TRBV9 with TRBJ2-3; 7 bases are a match to TRBD1. Germline assignment: CDR1 SGDLS and CDR2 YYNGEE. V shed 4 bases, J shed 2 bases, and the junction held 13 bases outside the gene matches. The CDR3 has 17 amino acids. The CDR3 region is CASSHNQPTGDTDTQYF. The DNA of the CDR3 is TGTGCCAGCAGCCACAACCAACCTACAGGGGACACAGATACGCAGTATTTT.

Concerning this clone itself: One junction end does not reproduce the germline sequence, and a read error may be involved. The chain has TRBV7-7 and TRBJ2-1; a weak D match, TRBD1 (6 bases). Germline V gene data show CDR1 as SSHAT and CDR2 as FNYEAQ (reference sequence). The CDR3 sequence is 14 residues long. In DNA form, the CDR3 reads TGTGCTAGCAGCCCCACAGGGATGGGTAATGAGCAGTTCTTC. This encodes CASSPTGMGNEQFF.

This clone appeared a few times. The chain recombines TRBV25-1 with TRBJ2-5, with a tentative D call TRBD2 (7 bases). Trimming cost V 4 bases and J 2 bases, with 11 bases left between them. Germline CDR1 is MGHDK and CDR2 is SYGVNS. The CDR3 contains 14 residues. In nucleotides, the CDR3 is TGTGCCAGCAGTGGGGGGGGCTCACAAGAGACCCAGTACTTC. It specifies CASSGGGSQETQYF. Filled out from reference TRBV25-1 and TRBJ2-5, the complete variable domain reads EADIYQTPRYLVIGTGKKITLECSQTMGHDKMYWYQQDPGMELHLIHYSYGVNSTEKGDLSSESTVSRIRTEHFPLTLESARPSHTSQYLCASSGGGSQETQYFGPGTRLLVL.

The table lists this clone with a count of one. This chain joins TRBV19 and TRBJ2-2; 9 nucleotides agree with TRBD1. Per germline, CDR1 LNHDA and CDR2 SQIVND (reference sequence). V lost 6 bases, J lost 7 bases, and 21 bases stayed unmatched. The CDR3 contains 19 residues. CDR3 sequence: CASSSRSWWGQGENGELFF. CDR3 sequence (DNA): TGTGCCAGTAGCAGTCGATCGTGGTGGGGACAGGGCGAGAACGGGGAGCTGTTTTTT.

This sequence joins TRBV19 and TRBJ2-1; 8 positions match TRBD1. Germline trimming cut 7 bases from V and 8 bases from J; bases unmatched to any gene: 10. The CDR3 spans 14 residues. Per the germline V gene, CDR1 is LNHDA and CDR2 is SQIVND (reference sequence). CDR3: CASNTGGLVDEQFF. CDR3 sequence (DNA): TGTGCCAGTAATACAGGGGGTCTAGTGGATGAGCAGTTCTTC.

The chain is built from TRBV19 and TRBJ1-1; no definite D call. This CDR3 contains 12 residues. V lost 5 bases to trimming and J lost 0 bases, with 4 bases between them. Germline V CDR1 and CDR2: LNHDA, SQIVND (reference sequence). The CDR3 reads CASSHLNTEAFF. CDR3 bases: TGTGCCAGTAGTCATCTGAACACTGAAGCTTTCTTT.

The rearrangement joins TRBV7-2 to TRBJ2-7; TRBD1 might be the D (6 bases). The V and J ends lost 5 bases and 0 bases respectively, with 17 bases between them. This CDR3 is 16 amino acids long. CDR1 and CDR2 from the germline V gene are SGHTA and FQGNSA. This CDR3 is CASSADRPSSSYEQYF. In DNA form, the CDR3 reads TGTGCCAGCAGCGCCGACAGGCCCTCCTCCTCCTACGAGCAGTACTTC.

The V and J genes are TRBV20-1 and TRBJ1-2, with 8 bases matching TRBD1. Germline lookup yields CDR1 DFQATT and CDR2 SNEGSKA (reference sequence). There are 11 residues in the CDR3. Trimming removed 5 bases from V and 8 bases from J; junction bases left unmatched: 4. Written as DNA, the CDR3 is TGCAGTGCTTGGACAGGGAAGGGCTACACCTTC. Amino acids: CSAWTGKGYTF.

This clone was seen more than once but under ten times. The rearrangement uses TRBV2 and TRBJ2-5, with D perhaps TRBD1 (5 bases). CDR3 length: 10 residues. In germline, CDR1 is SNHLY, CDR2 FYNNEI. The CDR3 region is CAKGAETQYF. For the CDR3, the DNA is TGTGCGAAAGGGGCCGAGACCCAGTACTTC.

The chain joins TRBV6-1 to TRBJ1-1; tentatively, D is TRBD1 (5 bases). The CDR3 spans 13 residues. Germline CDR1 MNHNS, CDR2 SASEGT. V was shortened by 2 bases and J by 4 bases, with 8 bases between the two germline ends. In DNA, the CDR3 is TGTGCCAGCAGTGAAACAGGATTCACTGAAGCTTTCTTT. Its translation: CASSETGFTEAFF.

This clone was seen more than once but under ten times. The V call is TRBV30, the J call TRBJ1-3, with D possibly TRBD1 on 5 matching bases. The CDR3 sequence is 17 residues long. CDR1 is GTSNPN, CDR2 SVGIG, per germline (reference sequence). Trimming pared 3 bases from V and 0 bases from J, leaving 18 bases between. In DNA form, the CDR3 reads TGTGCCTGGAGGGGGTCAGGGATCTATTTCTCTGGAAACACCATATATTTT. Translation: CAWRGSGIYFSGNTIYF.

This clone was seen a few times. The rearrangement joins TRBV5-6 to TRBJ2-3; D uncertain. Trimming removed 4 bases from V and 3 bases from J, with 18 bases in between. The CDR3 length is 16 residues. Germline V gene lookup returns CDR1 SGHDT and CDR2 YYEEEE. In DNA form, the CDR3 reads TGTGCCAGCAGCCCCCTAAGCTGGTCTCCTACAGATACGCAGTATTTT. Protein product: CASSPLSWSPTDTQYF.

The chain carries TRBV6-1 and TRBJ1-5; no clear D gene. There are 14 residues in the CDR3. Germline-derived CDR1 and CDR2 are MNHNS and SASEGT. V was clipped by 8 bases and J by 3 bases, with 14 bases between them. The CDR3 bases are TGTGCCAGCTCAGAGGCTAGTCTCAATCAGCCCCAGCATTTT. This gives the protein CASSEASLNQPQHF.

Note on this clone: A read error may account for a junction end that differs from germline. The rearrangement joins TRBV7-9 to TRBJ2-4; 8 bases align to TRBD1. Germline values: CDR1 SEHNR, CDR2 FQNEAQ (reference sequence). The CDR3 is 15 amino acids. Here the CDR3 DNA reads TGTTCCAGCAGCCTAGGACAGGGAACCAAAAACATTCAGTACTTC. Translated, it gives CSSSLGQGTKNIQYF. The full variable domain, in which reference TRBV7-9 and TRBJ2-4 provide the parts outside the CDR3, is DTGVSQNPRHKITKRGQNVTFRCDPISEHNRLYWYRQTLGQGPEFLTYFQNEAQLEKSRLLSDRFSAERPKGSFSTLEIQRTEQGDSAMYLCSSSLGQGTKNIQYFGAGTRLSVL.

DNA of the CDR3: TGTGCCAGCAGCTTAGCGGCAGGTCCAAATCAGCCCCAGCATTTT. Its translation is CASSLAAGPNQPQHF. The rearrangement joins TRBV7-2 to TRBJ1-5, with no clear D. Germline V gene lookup returns CDR1 SGHTA and CDR2 FQGNSA. V was pared by 0 bases and J by 4 bases, with 10 bases between. CDR3 length: 15 amino acids.

The gene calls are TRBV2 and TRBJ1-2; D unclear. Germline V CDR1 and CDR2: SNHLY, FYNNEI. The CDR3 extends over 13 amino acids. V lost 9 bases and J 4 bases, leaving 15 bases between the germline ends. DNA for the CDR3: TGTGCCAGTCTGCGGGTTTCTCCCTATGGCTACACCTTC. Translated: CASLRVSPYGYTF.

The J gene is TRBJ2-1, the V gene TRBV11-2; D not certain. The CDR3 has 14 amino acids. The germline V gene encodes CDR1 SGHAT and CDR2 FQNNGV. The V end was cut by 6 bases, the J end by 1 base, with 10 bases between. This chain's CDR3 is CASSPLGSYNEQFF. The CDR3 DNA follows: TGTGCCAGCAGTCCCCTCGGGTCCTACAATGAGCAGTTCTTC.

This clone was counted once. The chain joins TRBV19 to TRBJ2-5, with 7 positions matching TRBD1. From germline, CDR1 is LNHDA and CDR2 SQIVND (reference sequence). V shed 3 bases and J 1 base; nucleotides not matched to a gene: 5. The CDR3 runs to 15 residues. This CDR3 reads CASSMRQGVQETQYF. The CDR3 DNA reads TGTGCCAGTAGTATGCGGCAGGGGGTCCAAGAGACCCAGTACTTC.

This clone was picked up a small number of times. The CDR3 nucleotides are TGTGCCAGCAGTGAAGAGACTAGCGGATCTTACGAGCAGTACTTC. It translates to CASSEETSGSYEQYF. The gene calls are TRBV6-4 and TRBJ2-7; 9 bases line up with TRBD2. The J segment lost 4 bases and the V segment lost 3 bases, leaving 7 bases of the junction unmatched. There are 15 residues in the CDR3. The germline V gene has CDR1 MRHNA and CDR2 SNTAGT.

The chain joins TRBV19 to TRBJ1-1; the D gene is possibly TRBD1 (5 bases). The CDR3 extends over 16 amino acids. V was clipped by 10 bases and J by 5 bases, with 26 bases between them. Germline values: CDR1 LNHDA, CDR2 SQIVND (reference sequence). CDR3 protein: CATSSNGGVISTEAFF. The DNA of the CDR3 is TGTGCCACCTCCTCGAATGGAGGGGTAATTTCGACTGAAGCTTTCTTT.

The chain recombines TRBV19 with TRBJ1-1; D remains ambiguous. The germline V gene has CDR1 LNHDA and CDR2 SQIVND (reference sequence). CDR3 size: 15 residues. V was trimmed by 2 bases and J by 1 base, leaving 11 bases between them. CDR3 amino acids: CASSIRGMRNTEAFF. The CDR3 DNA reads TGTGCCAGTAGTATACGGGGAATGAGGAACACTGAAGCTTTCTTT.

The chain is built from TRBV4-1 and TRBJ2-1; TRBD2 agrees at 9 bases. The CDR3 is 16 residues long. The V and J ends lost 1 base and 9 bases, in that order; junction bases with no gene match: 10. CDR1 and CDR2 (germline): MGHRA, YSYEKL. CDR3 sequence: CASSQGRGGGAFEQFF. CDR3 coding DNA: TGCGCCAGCAGCCAAGGTCGAGGCGGGGGGGCTTTTGAGCAGTTCTTC.

This chain joins TRBV6-1 and TRBJ2-7; 9 nucleotides line up with TRBD1. J gave up 4 bases and V 6 bases, and 10 bases lay outside the gene matches. The CDR3 is 15 residues long. Germline lookup yields CDR1 MNHNS and CDR2 SASEGT. Written as DNA, the CDR3 is TGTGCCAGCAGAGAAAACCGGGACAGGGTATACGAGCAGTACTTC. Its translation: CASRENRDRVYEQYF.

The V and J genes are TRBV11-1 and TRBJ2-5; a weak D match, TRBD1 (6 bases). Germline CDR1 and CDR2: SGHAT and FQDESV (reference sequence). The CDR3 is made up of 14 amino acids. V was pared by 5 bases and J by 5 bases, with 15 bases between. CDR3 in DNA: TGTGCCAGCAGCCCGACAGGTACAGTGGAGACCCAGTACTTC. It encodes CASSPTGTVETQYF.

This clone came up once. The genes are TRBV5-6 and TRBJ2-7; D possibly corresponds to TRBD1 (6 bases). With 0 bases removed from V and 2 bases from J, the gap between germline ends came to 9 bases. This CDR3 contains 14 residues. The germline gives CDR1 SGHDT, CDR2 YYEEEE. CDR3 sequence: CASSLGAGAYEQYF. The CDR3 DNA sequence: TGTGCCAGCAGCTTGGGGGCAGGGGCCTACGAGCAGTACTTC.

The rearrangement links TRBV9 to TRBJ1-1; maybe TRBD1 (6 bases). The CDR3 is made up of 14 amino acids. V gave up 1 base and J gave up 8 bases, with 15 bases separating them. Germline CDR1 and CDR2: SGDLS and YYNGEE. In DNA form, the CDR3 reads TGTGCCAGCAGCGTACCTCTAGGGGGTGGCGAAGCTTTCTTT. Translated: CASSVPLGGGEAFF. Based on the CDR3 plus reference TRBV9 and TRBJ1-1, the full variable domain is DSGVTQTPKHLITATGQRVTLRCSPRSGDLSVYWYQQSLDQGLQFLIQYYNGEERAKGNILERFSAQQFPDLHSELNLSSLELGDSALYFCASSVPLGGGEAFFGQGTRLTVV.

This sequence joins TRBV4-2 and TRBJ2-3; TRBD1 agrees at 8 bases. The CDR3 covers 17 residues. V gave up 2 bases and J gave up 3 bases; unmatched junction bases: 10. Germline V gene lookup returns CDR1 LGHNA and CDR2 YNFKEQ. The CDR3 region is CASSQNLRDRRTDTQYF. CDR3 DNA sequence: TGTGCCAGCAGCCAAAATCTTCGGGACAGGAGAACAGATACGCAGTATTTT.

This chain uses TRBV6-5 with TRBJ1-1; possibly TRBD1 for D (6 bases). CDR3 length: 14 residues. Germline-derived CDR1 and CDR2 are MNHEY and SVGAGI. Trimming took off 5 bases at V and 6 bases at J, with 16 bases between the two ends. CDR3 DNA sequence: TGTGCCAGCAGTCGGGGGGCGGTTATGTCTGAAGCTTTCTTT. It codes for CASSRGAVMSEAFF.

This rearrangement joins TRBV7-9 to TRBJ1-1, with TRBD1 identical over 7 bases. Losses at the gene ends were 2 bases for V and 0 bases for J; bases not matched to a gene: 3. Germline CDR1 SEHNR, CDR2 FQNEAQ (reference sequence). The CDR3 spans 15 residues. The CDR3 loop is CASSLLTGMNTEAFF. The CDR3 region has the DNA TGTGCCAGCAGCTTACTGACAGGGATGAACACTGAAGCTTTCTTT.